This T cell receptor beta chain originates from a study of technical replicates of blood from a few donors. V lost 8 bases and J lost 9, with 17 bases in between. This CDR3 region has 12 residues. Per germline, CDR1 SQVTM and CDR2 ANQGSEA. Data came from immunoSEQ multiplex PCR; TCRdb stores just in-frame clones and leaves some out. The profile shows tens of thousands of clones, more than 80% of them singletons. The TCR originated in a human donor in good health. Some clones in this sample may be carry-over from other donors' samples. The chain carries TRBV29-1 and TRBJ1-3; D gene unclear. Sample: PBMCs. The CDR3 region has the DNA TGCAGCATCACCGGGGTGTACGGCACCATATATTTT. Translation gives CSITGVYGTIYF.